The source of this T cell receptor beta chain is a study of cytomegalovirus exposure and HLA in healthy donors (dated by TCRdb to 2016 to 2017). For the study in its entirety: According to an earlier analysis of 550 to 750 of the donors, about 170 million T cells yielded over 90 million unique TCR beta sequences and about 300 Gb of sequence data. Roughly 320 gigabases of sequencing data and around 85 million unique TCR sequences made up an early release that covered 500 to 650 HLA-typed donors. The genetic ancestry cluster associated with self-reported Caucasian donors included 81% of the 398 genotyped donors. The aim of the study was to test whether cataloging public T cell receptors could identify signatures of past pathogen exposure. Using immunosequencing, the study profiled T cell repertoires from around 670 subjects and related those repertoires to cytomegalovirus serostatus. A separate validation cohort of some 130 different subjects was used in addition to the 666-subject first cohort. To predict cytomegalovirus infection status, the study combined high-throughput TCR immunosequencing, statistical association of individual TCRs with disease status, and machine learning. To study patterns of TCR occurrence, a later analysis re-analyzed previously published TCR beta repertoires from 700 or so donors and added high-resolution HLA genotyping. Rather than using new phenotypic data, the later analysis identified candidate immune exposures from TCR beta sequences and from how often those sequences occurred across donors. To decide whether each TCR beta V gene segment behaved as functional or pseudogenic, an earlier analysis of several hundred of the donors relied on high-throughput TCR beta sequencing. Donor age, sex, ethnicity and CMV serostatus were compiled together with the repertoire data. A later genetic analysis used genome-wide SNP genotypes for about 60% of the roughly 700 donors, treating that subset as a discovery cohort. Every discovery cohort repertoire had been produced on one sequencing platform. Class I and class II HLA loci were covered by the typing at four-digit resolution. The number of donors typed differed by locus, with roughly 620-630 for A, B, C, DRB1 and DQB1, around 500 for DQA1, 600 to 610 for DPA1, and around 430 for DPB1. Four or five DR-DQ haplotypes were handled as single units for association and clustering, since linkage in the cohort was strong. Among some 400 genotyped donors of the cohort, an average of approximately 220,000 unique TCR beta nucleotide sequences was sequenced per donor, of which about 18% were non-productive.

This clone has a handful of counts. It lacks a known antigen. No qualities accompany the bases; no much larger clone lies one base away. The method was the immunoSEQ multiplex PCR assay. For the multiplex PCR, a mixture combining 60 forward primers for TCR Vbeta segments and 13 reverse primers for TCR Jbeta segments was used. A multiplex PCR assay on genomic DNA amplified the CDR3 region of rearranged TCR beta genes. Amplified TCR beta libraries were sequenced as 87-base-pair reads on the Illumina HiSeq System. For the original study's pipeline: A later analysis counted some 74 million unique TCR beta chains across the roughly 700 repertoires, and some 11 million of these chains were shared by at least two donors. A nearest-neighbor algorithm error-corrected the raw reads and collapsed the reads into unique sequences, merging closely related sequences to remove PCR and sequencing errors. V, D and J gene segments were assigned by aligning CDR3 sequences to IMGT reference sequences. For a sequence to be retained, at least a six-nucleotide match to both a V gene segment and a J gene segment was required. A rearrangement counted as productive if the CDR3 had no stop codons and remained in frame with V and J, and every other rearrangement counted as non-productive. CDR3 was defined according to IMGT convention as the region running from the second conserved V-encoded cysteine to the conserved J-encoded phenylalanine. Sequences without an unambiguous match to a single V gene segment were excluded from the earlier analysis of approximately 600 of the donors. In an earlier analysis of about 590 of the donors, a V segment was called functional when productive rearrangements were above 56.7%, and segregating when the standard deviation between donors exceeded 5%. A statistical classification framework was developed to diagnose cytomegalovirus status using the catalog of TCR beta chain sequences. In a later analysis, V and J genes were assigned by comparing TCR nucleotide sequences against IMGT/GENE-DB human TR gene sequences. The TCRdist pipeline was used in a later analysis to assign CDR3 sequences and most-parsimonious VDJ recombination scenarios. In a later analysis, each TCR beta chain was defined by its CDR3 amino acid sequence together with its V-gene family, and reads without a unique V-gene family were excluded. To address suspected cross-contamination and a sequencing artifact, a later analysis removed 450 to 700 highly shared, low-generation-probability nucleotide sequences. For each public chain, a later analysis derived a clonal expansion index from normalized ranks of inferred template counts within each repertoire. A later analysis computed generation probabilities with a VDJ recombination model fitted to out-of-frame rearrangements, and checked the results against IGoR. A later analysis scored TCR-TCR, TCR-HLA and TCR-CMV co-occurrence with hypergeometric tests, applying a repertoire-size bias correction to TCR pairs. To estimate false discovery rates, a later analysis permuted the HLA or CMV assignments 20 times. In a later analysis, co-occurring TCRs were grouped with DBSCAN, and TCRdist sequence similarity was added when clustering was performed within HLA-allele-positive subsets. Repertoires with fewer than 30,000 or more than 120,000 public chains, plus five repertoires with anomalous nucleotide sharing, were excluded from co-occurrence clustering. Held by TCRdb, this immuneACCESS table contains in-frame sequences only and omits some clones. Under half of the omission traces to an unresolved V gene where checked; the cause of the rest is unknown. V and J calls plus clone size are reproduced from that table; the DNA served to infer D and trimming. Counted in this sample were tens of thousands of clones; about 73% of them appeared once. The ten largest make up over 12% of the sample.

From the cysteine through the phenylalanine, the CDR3 covers 15 amino acids. This entry keeps only the CDR3 DNA: 45 bases, framed from base 1. Based on the germline V gene (reference sequence), the CDR1 and CDR2 sequences are MNHEY and SMNVEV. The V end gives up 6 bases and the J end 7 bases, leaving 11 bases in the junction not matched to a gene. The cohort comprised several hundred healthy bone marrow donors. At the time of sampling, all cohort members were nominally healthy, though unrecorded immune exposures were likely present. The donor was CMV seropositive and belonged to the group of 250 to 350 seropositive cohort members. Each donor provided a peripheral blood sample, and peripheral blood mononuclear cells were used for TCR beta sequencing. The Qiagen DNeasy Blood Extraction Kit was used to extract genomic DNA from the blood cell samples. General study outcomes and caveats: In this cohort, only TCR beta chains were sequenced, and detectable features were limited by the absence of alpha or paired-chain data. The authors suggested that the approach could potentially be generalized to other disease states and immunological phenotypes. A later analysis reported that several top co-occurrence clusters appeared linked to parvovirus B19, influenza, CMV and Epstein-Barr virus. Because the 87-base-pair reads could not distinguish some IMGT-functional V segments, including TRBV6-2 and TRBV6-3, those segments were excluded. A few of the identified cytomegalovirus-associated TCR beta chains were confirmed in vitro to be specific for cytomegalovirus antigens. At a false discovery rate of 0.05, a later analysis linked 15,000 to 20,000 TCR beta sequences to specific HLA alleles. According to a later analysis, most CMV-associated TCR beta chains appeared to be HLA-restricted, and the HLA associations seemed to be driven largely by CMV exposure. Because some donors lacked HLA typing at each locus, the association tests relied only on the typed subset. An association between a missense DCLRE1C variant and V-gene and J-gene trimming of TCR beta chains was found in a later genetic analysis and replicated in an independent cohort. Cytomegalovirus status was reported to be diagnosed by the classifier with high specificity and sensitivity in both the original and validation cohorts. A later genetic analysis reported fewer N-insertions in productive TCRs among donors in an Asian-associated ancestry cluster than the approximately 670-donor mean. Presence/absence analyses assumed roughly uniform sequencing depth across donors, an assumption that may not hold. A cluster of highly shared sequence variants was judged likely to represent a technical artifact of the sequencing pipeline. For the cohort, immune exposure information was limited to CMV serostatus. Linkage disequilibrium might explain the correlated functional status among segregating V segments, but an unknown experimental factor could not be ruled out. In a later analysis, HLA-associated TCR beta chains were found to be more clonally expanded and to have lower generation probabilities than equally common non-associated chains. Most TCR sequences were seen in very few donors, while some public TCRs were found in many individuals. Strong co-occurrence of HLA alleles, especially DR and DQ, made assigning TCR associations to individual alleles difficult. In a later analysis, TCR association rates were found to vary across HLA loci, with the most associated TCRs seen for DRB1 alleles and the fewest for HLA-C alleles. In an earlier analysis of some 640 of the donors, most TCR beta V segments were observed in productive rearrangements about 90% or about 30% of the time, broadly matching IMGT annotations. A further reported finding was that TCR beta sequences accurately predicted the HLA-A and HLA-B alleles for most subjects in the first cohort. The study gave a list of 150 to 200 TCR beta chains associated with cytomegalovirus. The earlier analysis of almost 600 of the donors excluded about 16 rarely observed V segments, including chromosome 9 orphons, because counts were too low.

This chain joins TRBV27 to TRBJ2-7; 11 bases in between match TRBD2. This TCR came from a woman aged 45 to 65 in good health and CMV-seropositive. The sample comprised PBMCs. The CDR3 sequence is CASSYFSGRASEQYF. The DNA sequence is TGTGCCAGCAGCTATTTTAGCGGGAGGGCCTCAGAGCAGTACTTC.